This TCR beta chain was identified during a study of blood T cells in healthy people across ages. As regards this clonotype: What it binds is not known.

Notes on the study in general: Donors of long life had a larger count of naive CD4+ cells and greater diversity than aged donors.

Then a second PCR, running about 6 to 12 cycles, was carried out with a sample-barcoded 5' primer and a J-beta primer mix. Each single sample gave us at least 2.5 million CDR3-containing paired-end reads. One entry per CDR3 protein results from TCRdb running MiXCR on the 5' RACE reads. Of roughly 700,000 distinct CDR3 sequences listed, roughly 50% are singletons. The sample providers were healthy Caucasian people from Russia, aged roughly 6 to 100. CDR3 length: 14 amino acids. The germline V gene has CDR1 SEHNR and CDR2 FQNEAQ (reference sequence). V was cut by 1 base and J by 5 bases, with 12 bases left in between.

The chain joins TRBV7-9 to TRBJ2-7; D ambiguous. The source is a woman aged 60 to 75 in good health. Sequencing was carried out using blood. The CDR3 loop reads CASSLGTANDEQYF. The CDR3 DNA reads as TGTGCCAGCAGCTTAGGAACTGCCAACGACGAGCAGTACTTC.